This entry lists 28 T cell receptor beta chains sequenced from one sample in a study of cytomegalovirus exposure and HLA in healthy donors. 13 Jbeta primers and 60 Vbeta primers were used for the PCR. Method: immunoSEQ multiplex PCR; TCRdb's copy keeps in-frame clones and lacks some. The data show 60,000 to 85,000 clones, around 80% seen once. Material for sequencing was PBMCs. The receptor set was obtained from a man between 65 and 80 years old in good health and CMV-seropositive.

The gene calls are TRBV7-8 and TRBJ1-2; TRBD1 is a possible D gene (5 bases). Germline CDR1 and CDR2: SGHVS and FQNEAQ. This CDR3 comprises 14 residues. The ends were cut back, 5 bases at V and 8 bases at J, with 18 bases in the middle. The DNA of the CDR3 is TGTGCCAGCAGCGGCGGGGGGGGTGTCGACGGCTACACCTTC. Protein: CASSGGGGVDGYTF.

J is TRBJ2-1 and V is TRBV5-1; the match to TRBD2 covers 7 bases. V dropped 2 bases and J dropped 4; count of bases not matched to a gene: 6. The CDR3 covers 15 residues. Germline V lookup: CDR1 SGHRS, CDR2 YFSETQ. This CDR3 is CASSFAGVAYNEQFF. CDR3 sequence (DNA): TGCGCCAGCAGCTTTGCGGGAGTGGCATACAATGAGCAGTTCTTC.

The chain has TRBV9 and TRBJ2-6, with 7 bases identical to TRBD1. CDR1 is SGDLS and CDR2 is YYNGEE in the germline V gene. Trimming removed 4 bases from V and 2 bases from J; junction bases left unmatched: 3. The length of the CDR3 is 15 residues. The CDR3 DNA follows: TGTGCCAGCAGCCCCGGACAGGCTGGGGCCAACGTCCTGACTTTC. Protein sequence: CASSPGQAGANVLTF.

The V and J genes are TRBV4-3 and TRBJ2-7; 11 bases line up with TRBD2. The germline gives CDR1 LGHNA, CDR2 YSLEER. The CDR3 runs 17 residues. Trimming took 1 base from V and 4 from J; bases not matched to a gene: 9. CDR3 protein: CASSQGNSGGASYEQYF. CDR3 coding DNA: TGCGCCAGCAGCCAAGGAAATAGCGGGGGGGCGAGTTACGAGCAGTACTTC.

The chain is built from TRBV7-2 and TRBJ2-2, with D uncertain. V lost 8 bases to trimming and J lost 0 bases, with 13 bases between them. The CDR3 runs 15 residues. Germline CDR1 SGHTA, CDR2 FQGNSA. CDR3: CASLTNPTNTGELFF. The CDR3 DNA is TGTGCCAGCCTAACGAACCCAACGAACACCGGGGAGCTGTTTTTT.

V is TRBV5-1 and J is TRBJ2-5, with TRBD1 identical over 9 bases. J gave up 5 bases and V 3 bases, and 5 bases lay outside the gene matches. The V gene's germline CDR1 is SGHRS and CDR2 YFSETQ. CDR3 length equals 14 residues. DNA of the CDR3: TGCGCCAGCAGCTCTGGACAGGGGAGGGAGACCCAGTACTTC. This encodes CASSSGQGRETQYF.

On this clone: An end of the junction does not agree with germline; a read error may underlie this. This rearrangement joins TRBV28 to TRBJ1-2; no reliable D call. The germline CDR1 and CDR2 sequences are MDHEN and SYDVKM. This CDR3 is 16 amino acids long. The CDR3 nucleotides read TGTGCCAGCAGTTCCCCCCGAGCCAGAACTAACTATGGCTACATCTTC. This gives the protein CASSSPRARTNYGYIF.

The V gene is TRBV29-1, the J gene TRBJ1-3; TRBD1 might be the D (6 bases). Trimming removed 7 bases at V and 8 bases at J, with 21 bases between. Germline V gives CDR1 SQVTM, CDR2 ANQGSEA. The CDR3 totals 14 residues. The CDR3 DNA reads as TGCAGCGCCCGGGGCGGGGGCTCAGGAGACACCATATATTTT. It codes for CSARGGGSGDTIYF.

V and J are TRBV11-3 and TRBJ2-2; a weak D match, TRBD2 (5 bases). The CDR3 runs to 15 residues. Germline lookup yields CDR1 SGHNT and CDR2 YENEEA. The V gene lost 5 bases and the J gene lost 5 bases, with 15 bases spanning the gap. The CDR3 reads CASSPPEGRTGELFF. The CDR3 DNA reads as TGTGCCAGCAGCCCCCCAGAGGGAAGAACCGGGGAGCTGTTTTTT.

The chain uses TRBV18 and TRBJ2-7; TRBD1 might be the D (5 bases). The CDR3 sequence is 15 residues long. Germline CDR1 and CDR2: KGHSH and LQKENI. Trimming shortened V by 3 bases and J by 2 bases, and 14 bases separated the two germline ends. CDR3 in amino acids: CASSPPGQAPYEQYF. The CDR3, as DNA: TGTGCCAGCTCACCTCCAGGACAAGCGCCCTACGAGCAGTACTTC.

The V and J genes are TRBV19 and TRBJ2-7; possibly TRBD2 for D (5 bases). V was clipped by 5 bases and J by 5 bases, with 19 bases between them. This CDR3 comprises 15 residues. Germline lookup yields CDR1 LNHDA and CDR2 SQIVND (reference sequence). The CDR3 loop is CASSPSRGLRNEQYF. CDR3 nucleotides: TGTGCCAGTAGTCCCAGCCGGGGTCTGAGAAACGAGCAGTACTTC.

The CDR3 loop reads CASSPGTSGAYEQYF. The CDR3 DNA is TGTGCCAGCAGCCCCGGGACTAGCGGGGCATACGAGCAGTACTTC. The chain links TRBV7-9 to TRBJ2-7, with 13 bases lining up with TRBD2. Trimming at V came to 5 bases and at J to 4 bases, leaving 5 bases not matched to a gene. CDR3 size: 15 residues. The germline V gene encodes CDR1 SEHNR and CDR2 FQNEAQ (reference sequence). Full variable domain (remainder filled in from reference TRBV7-9 and TRBJ2-7): DTGVSQNPRHKITKRGQNVTFRCDPISEHNRLYWYRQTLGQGPEFLTYFQNEAQLEKSRLLSDRFSAERPKGSFSTLEIQRTEQGDSAMYLCASSPGTSGAYEQYFGPGTRLTVT.

The chain joins TRBV6-1 to TRBJ2-3; unclear D gene. The V gene lost 3 bases and the J gene lost 3 bases, with 4 bases spanning the gap. Germline V gene lookup returns CDR1 MNHNS and CDR2 SASEGT. The CDR3 sequence is 12 residues long. The CDR3 nucleotides are TGTGCCAGCAGTGACACTACAGATACGCAGTATTTT. It yields the protein CASSDTTDTQYF.

The V and J genes are TRBV5-1 and TRBJ2-5; a possible D gene is TRBD1 (8 bases). Germline V gene sequence: CDR1 SGHRS, CDR2 YFSETQ. There are 15 residues in the CDR3. With 6 bases removed from V and 4 bases from J, the gap between germline ends came to 19 bases. The CDR3 reads CASKRDRPRGETQYF. The CDR3 DNA is TGCGCCAGCAAGCGGGACAGGCCCAGGGGAGAGACCCAGTACTTC.

The V call is TRBV18, the J call TRBJ1-1, with D maybe TRBD1 (6 bases). CDR3 length: 15 amino acids. Germline loops: CDR1 KGHSH, CDR2 LQKENI. V lost 3 bases and J 7 bases, leaving 18 bases between the germline ends. In DNA, the CDR3 is TGTGCCAGCTCACCGAGTACTCAGGGGCATAATGAAGCTTTCTTT. It codes for CASSPSTQGHNEAFF.

V usage is TRBV5-1 and J usage is TRBJ2-3; 11 positions agree with TRBD1. The CDR3 totals 15 residues. CDR1 and CDR2 from the germline V gene are SGHRS and YFSETQ. J lost 2 bases, V lost 4 bases, and 3 bases had no gene match. CDR3 loop: CASSPGQGATDTQYF. For the CDR3, the DNA is TGCGCCAGCAGCCCTGGACAGGGGGCCACAGATACGCAGTATTTT.

A single count supports this clone. This sequence joins TRBV19 and TRBJ1-4, with no clear D. The CDR3 is made up of 14 amino acids. CDR1 is LNHDA and CDR2 is SQIVND in the germline V gene (reference sequence). Trimming took 6 bases from V and 0 from J, leaving 8 bases between them. The CDR3 coding sequence is TGTGCCAGTAGGCGGGCTGCAACTAATGAAAAACTGTTTTTT. It translates to CASRRAATNEKLFF.

The sample holds one count of this clone. The rearrangement joins TRBV4-1 to TRBJ2-5, with 7 bases identical to TRBD1. The CDR3 has 15 amino acids. From germline, CDR1 is MGHRA and CDR2 YSYEKL. V was pared by 5 bases and J by 2 bases, with 8 bases of the junction left unmatched. The CDR3 DNA sequence: TGCGCCAGCAGCACAAAAACGACAGGGCAAGAGACCCAGTACTTC. It encodes CASSTKTTGQETQYF.

The chain links TRBV5-1 to TRBJ1-2; D ambiguous. CDR1 and CDR2 (germline): SGHRS, YFSETQ. CDR3 length: 12 residues. V dropped 0 bases and J dropped 9 bases, with 9 bases sitting between them. The CDR3 protein is CASSLVLVRYTF. The DNA of the CDR3 is TGCGCCAGCAGCTTGGTCCTTGTTCGCTACACCTTC.

V usage is TRBV5-1 and J usage is TRBJ2-5, with D possibly TRBD1 on 6 matching bases. V was pared by 0 bases and J by 4 bases, with 13 bases between. Germline CDR1 reads SGHRS; CDR2 reads YFSETQ. This CDR3 is built from 15 residues. The CDR3 loop reads CASSLEQGVGETQYF. DNA for the CDR3: TGCGCCAGCAGCTTGGAACAGGGTGTGGGAGAGACCCAGTACTTC.

The chain carries TRBV6-1 and TRBJ2-7, with TRBD1 identical over 7 bases. This CDR3 is built from 11 residues. Germline CDR1 and CDR2: MNHNS and SASEGT. Unmatched junction bases numbered 4, after V lost 11 bases and J lost 3 bases. CDR3 sequence (DNA): TGTGCCCTCCGGGACAGCTACGAGCAGTACTTC. Translated: CALRDSYEQYF.

The chain uses TRBV2 and TRBJ2-1, with D maybe TRBD2 (6 bases). From germline, CDR1 is SNHLY and CDR2 FYNNEI. The length of the CDR3 is 15 residues. The V end lost 4 bases, the J end lost 9 bases, and 19 bases lay between the germline ends. The CDR3, as DNA: TGTGCCAGCAGTGGCAGGGTAATAGCGGACGCTGAGCAGTTCTTC. It yields the protein CASSGRVIADAEQFF. Using reference TRBV2 and TRBJ2-1 for the parts outside the CDR3, the full variable domain is EPEVTQTPSHQVTQMGQEVILRCVPISNHLYFYWYRQILGQKVEFLVSFYNNEISEKSEIFDDQFSVERPDGSNFTLKIRSTKLEDSAMYFCASSGRVIADAEQFFGPGTRLTVL.

The chain uses TRBV6-5 and TRBJ1-1, with 7 bases identical to TRBD1. Germline CDR1 reads MNHEY; CDR2 reads SVGAGI. CDR3 length: 14 amino acids. V shed 4 bases, J shed 0 bases, and the junction held 2 bases outside the gene matches. CDR3 loop: CASSSDRMNTEAFF. The CDR3 coding sequence is TGTGCCAGCAGTTCGGACAGGATGAACACTGAAGCTTTCTTT.

The chain couples TRBV29-1 to TRBJ2-3, with TRBD1 identical over 9 bases. Germline CDR1 and CDR2: SQVTM and ANQGSEA. Trimming removed 7 bases from V and 3 bases from J; junction bases left unmatched: 11. This CDR3 is 15 amino acids long. The CDR3 sequence: CSASGGTGRTDTQYF. As DNA, the CDR3 is TGCAGCGCCTCGGGCGGGACAGGGAGGACAGATACGCAGTATTTT.

V and J are TRBV6-1 and TRBJ1-5; tentative D call: TRBD1 (5 bases). V was shortened by 6 bases and J by 6 bases, with 12 bases between the two germline ends. Germline V gene sequence: CDR1 MNHNS, CDR2 SASEGT. The CDR3 is 13 residues long. The CDR3 loop reads CASRGAPGQPQHF. For the CDR3, the DNA is TGTGCCAGCAGAGGGGCCCCGGGTCAGCCCCAGCATTTT.

This chain uses TRBV30 with TRBJ2-7; 8 nucleotides agree with TRBD2. CDR3 length: 16 residues. V shed 4 bases and J 2 bases; nucleotides not matched to a gene: 13. Germline V gene lookup returns CDR1 GTSNPN and CDR2 SVGIG (reference sequence). CDR3: CAWTPGGGGRPYEQYF. CDR3 nucleotide sequence: TGTGCCTGGACCCCGGGAGGGGGGGGGCGGCCCTACGAGCAGTACTTC. Full variable domain (remainder filled in from reference TRBV30 and TRBJ2-7): SQTIHQWPATLVQPVGSPLSLECTVEGTSNPNLYWYRQAAGRGLQLLFYSVGIGQISSEVPQNLSASRPQDRQFILSSKKLLLSDSGFYLCAWTPGGGGRPYEQYFGPGTRLTVT.

The chain carries TRBV19 and TRBJ2-3, with D uncertain. CDR1 is LNHDA, CDR2 SQIVND, per germline (reference sequence). This CDR3 has 14 residues. Trimming left V 5 bases short and J 8 bases short, with 17 bases between. CDR3: CASSRRQSQGTQYF. The DNA of the CDR3 is TGTGCCAGTAGTCGGCGGCAGTCGCAAGGTACGCAGTATTTT.

The chain links TRBV9 to TRBJ2-1, with 10 bases identical to TRBD2. Unmatched junction bases numbered 9, after V lost 3 bases and J lost 6 bases. Germline CDR1 reads SGDLS; CDR2 reads YYNGEE. The CDR3 runs to 16 residues. Here the CDR3 DNA reads TGTGCCAGCAGCGAGTATGCTAGCGGGAGTGGCAATGAGCAGTTCTTC. It specifies CASSEYASGSGNEQFF.